The 24 T cell receptor beta chains in this list originate from one sample, sequenced in a study of cytomegalovirus exposure and HLA in healthy donors. The method was immunoSEQ multiplex PCR; TCRdb's version includes in-frame clones alone and lacks a portion of them. Counted here are 250,000 to 350,000 clones, approximately 91% occurring once; the ten biggest clones make up around 0.88%. Sample: PBMCs. These receptors came from a young man in good health and CMV-seronegative.

This clone came up a few times. This rearrangement joins TRBV15 to TRBJ2-7, with D possibly being TRBD2 (6 bases). The CDR3 sequence is 15 residues long. CDR1 is LNHNV and CDR2 is YYDKDF in the germline V gene (reference sequence). The V gene lost 0 bases and the J gene lost 4 bases, with 13 bases spanning the gap. The CDR3 DNA reads TGTGCCACCAGCAGAGATAGCCGGGGGATTTACGAGCAGTACTTC. It encodes CATSRDSRGIYEQYF.

The CDR3 DNA reads as TGTGCCAGCAGTGACCCGGGGTATCAGAACACTGAAGCTTTCTTT. Its translation is CASSDPGYQNTEAFF. The chain carries TRBV6-1 and TRBJ1-1, with D unclear. The CDR3 is 15 residues long. V was pared by 3 bases and J by 1 base, with 12 bases between. From germline, CDR1 is MNHNS and CDR2 SASEGT.

V is TRBV18 and J is TRBJ2-7; weak D call: TRBD1 (6 bases). From germline, CDR1 is KGHSH and CDR2 LQKENI. Trimming left V 3 bases short and J 7 bases short, with 13 bases between. The CDR3 is 13 amino acids. CDR3 in DNA: TGTGCCAGCTCACCCGATCAGACAGGAGAGCAGTACTTC. It encodes CASSPDQTGEQYF.

The chain has TRBV5-1 and TRBJ2-4; D possibly corresponds to TRBD1 (5 bases). V was shortened by 2 bases and J by 6 bases, with 12 bases between the two germline ends. Germline lookup yields CDR1 SGHRS and CDR2 YFSETQ. The CDR3 covers 14 residues. CDR3 loop: CASSLEQAGNIQYF. The CDR3 DNA reads as TGCGCCAGCAGCTTAGAACAGGCAGGAAACATTCAGTACTTC.

V is TRBV18 and J is TRBJ1-4, with unresolved D. The CDR3 is made up of 15 amino acids. The V gene's germline CDR1 is KGHSH and CDR2 LQKENI. V lost 6 bases, J lost 2 bases, and 13 bases lay in between. The CDR3 protein is CASSAGSATNEKLFF. The CDR3 DNA sequence: TGTGCCAGCTCCGCGGGTTCGGCGACTAATGAAAAACTGTTTTTT. The full variable domain, completed using reference TRBV18 and TRBJ1-4, is NAGVMQNPRHLVRRRGQEARLRCSPMKGHSHVYWYRQLPEEGLKFMVYLQKENIIDESGMPKERFSAEFPKEGPSILRIQQVVRGDSAAYFCASSAGSATNEKLFFGSGTQLSVL.

The rearrangement links TRBV2 to TRBJ1-1, with TRBD1 matching over 7 bases. Germline V gives CDR1 SNHLY, CDR2 FYNNEI. The trim removed 6 bases at V and 1 base at J, leaving 5 bases unmatched. The CDR3 contains 14 residues. The CDR3 region has the DNA TGTGCCAGCAGGGGCAGGGGGACGAACACTGAAGCTTTCTTT. It encodes CASRGRGTNTEAFF.

The J gene is TRBJ1-2, the V gene TRBV6-5, with 8 bases matching TRBD1. This CDR3 comprises 15 residues. CDR1 MNHEY and CDR2 SVGAGI come from the germline V gene. J was trimmed by 8 bases and V by 0 bases; bases with no gene match: 8. DNA for the CDR3: TGTGCCAGCAGTTACTCGAGACAGGGGCTTATGGGCTACACCTTC. Encoded protein: CASSYSRQGLMGYTF.

This clone was counted once. This CDR3 is CASSELRGQGVRNEQFF. CDR3 in DNA: TGTGCCAGCAGTGAGTTGAGGGGACAGGGGGTTAGGAATGAGCAGTTCTTC. This chain links TRBV25-1 with TRBJ2-1, with TRBD1 matching over 11 bases. The V segment lost 3 bases and the J segment 7 bases; nucleotides outside the gene matches: 11. The CDR3 contains 17 residues. Germline values: CDR1 MGHDK, CDR2 SYGVNS.

The chain employs TRBV25-1 and TRBJ1-1; D is possibly TRBD1 (5 bases). V was shortened by 5 bases and J by 0 bases, with 16 bases between the two germline ends. The germline V gene encodes CDR1 MGHDK and CDR2 SYGVNS. The CDR3 runs 16 residues. CDR3 in DNA: TGTGCCAGCAGTAGCCGGACAACCCCGATGAACACTGAAGCTTTCTTT. It encodes CASSSRTTPMNTEAFF.

The chain combines TRBV7-9 with TRBJ1-2; D uncertain. The CDR3 spans 13 residues. CDR1 and CDR2 (germline): SEHNR, FQNEAQ (reference sequence). V lost 1 base to trimming and J lost 8 bases, with 11 bases between them. The CDR3 loop reads CASSLGASGGYTF. CDR3 bases: TGTGCCAGCAGCTTAGGGGCAAGTGGCGGCTACACCTTC.

The chain joins TRBV6-6 to TRBJ1-2, with D possibly matching TRBD1 (5 bases). The length of the CDR3 is 12 residues. Germline CDR1 reads MNHNY; CDR2 reads SVGAGI (reference sequence). Trimming left V 10 bases short and J 4 bases short, with 13 bases between. Here the CDR3 reads CATEGDFYGYTF. CDR3 coding DNA: TGTGCCACCGAAGGGGACTTCTATGGCTACACCTTC.

In its sample, this clone was seen a few times. DNA for the CDR3: TGCGCCAGCAGCTTGGCCCCATCAGGCAAACTCTACGAGCAGTACTTC. Protein: CASSLAPSGKLYEQYF. The chain uses TRBV5-1 and TRBJ2-7; no clear D. The V gene's germline CDR1 is SGHRS and CDR2 YFSETQ. V shed 0 bases and J shed 3 bases, with 16 bases lying between them. This CDR3 has 16 amino acids.

The rearrangement uses TRBV6-1 and TRBJ1-5, with TRBD1 identical over 10 bases. Trimming took 6 bases from V and 7 from J; bases not matched to a gene: 9. Germline lookup yields CDR1 MNHNS and CDR2 SASEGT. CDR3 length equals 15 residues. DNA of the CDR3: TGTGCCAGCAGAAAGACAGGGGGCGGAGAACAGCCCCAGCATTTT. Residues: CASRKTGGGEQPQHF.

This clone was detected only once. This chain connects TRBV2 to TRBJ1-1; 7 nucleotides align to TRBD1. Losses at the gene ends were 11 bases for V and 7 bases for J; bases not matched to a gene: 16. Germline V gene sequence: CDR1 SNHLY, CDR2 FYNNEI. The CDR3 is made up of 14 amino acids. CDR3 DNA sequence: TGTGCCCAAACCATTCACGAGGGGGCGTTTGAAGCTTTCTTT. Protein product: CAQTIHEGAFEAFF.

The table lists this clone with a count of one. The rearrangement joins TRBV2 to TRBJ2-1; D might be TRBD2 (6 bases). CDR3 size: 14 residues. The V gene lost 7 bases and the J gene lost 5 bases, with 15 bases spanning the gap. The V gene's germline CDR1 is SNHLY and CDR2 FYNNEI. The CDR3 region has the DNA TGTGCCAGCAAAGAGCGGGCCCTGGACAATGAGCAGTTCTTC. Amino acid sequence: CASKERALDNEQFF. Combining the CDR3 with reference TRBV2 and TRBJ2-1 gives the whole variable domain EPEVTQTPSHQVTQMGQEVILRCVPISNHLYFYWYRQILGQKVEFLVSFYNNEISEKSEIFDDQFSVERPDGSNFTLKIRSTKLEDSAMYFCASKERALDNEQFFGPGTRLTVL.

The chain is built from TRBV27 and TRBJ2-3, with a possible D match to TRBD1 (6 bases). The CDR3 totals 12 residues. Per germline, CDR1 MNHEY and CDR2 SMNVEV (reference sequence). Trimming cost V 4 bases and J 6 bases, with 8 bases left between them. The CDR3 nucleotides are TGTGCCAGCAGTTCGCAGGGGGATACGCAGTATTTT. This codes for CASSSQGDTQYF.

The rearrangement links TRBV11-3 to TRBJ2-2; D is perhaps TRBD1 (6 bases). The V gene lost 7 bases and the J gene lost 4 bases, with 10 bases spanning the gap. The CDR3 extends over 13 amino acids. CDR1 is SGHNT, CDR2 YENEEA, per germline. In DNA form, the CDR3 reads TGTGCCAGCACAGGGGTAGGCACCGGGGAGCTGTTTTTT. It specifies CASTGVGTGELFF.

CDR3: CASSYSQGATSPLHF. Written as DNA, the CDR3 is TGTGCCAGCAGTTACTCACAGGGAGCGACTTCACCCCTCCACTTT. This chain uses TRBV6-5 with TRBJ1-6; possible D gene TRBD1, 6 bases. The CDR3 covers 15 residues. Trimming left V 0 bases short and J 9 bases short, with 12 bases between. Germline V gene data show CDR1 as MNHEY and CDR2 as SVGAGI.

The V and J genes are TRBV4-1 and TRBJ2-4; D is possibly TRBD2 (6 bases). V dropped 4 bases and J dropped 3 bases, with 19 bases sitting between them. CDR3 size: 17 residues. CDR1 and CDR2 (germline): MGHRA, YSYEKL. The CDR3 bases are TGCGCCAGCAGCCGCTCCTGGGGAGGACTAAACAAAAACATTCAGTACTTC. It encodes CASSRSWGGLNKNIQYF.

This rearrangement joins TRBV7-8 to TRBJ2-7; D might be TRBD2 (5 bases). The CDR3 has 15 residues. V dropped 4 bases and J dropped 5 bases, with 18 bases sitting between them. CDR1 is SGHVS, CDR2 FQNEAQ, per germline. Here the CDR3 reads CASSSEVGFGHEQYF. The CDR3 region has the DNA TGTGCCAGCAGCTCGGAGGTGGGGTTTGGGCACGAGCAGTACTTC.

This chain uses TRBV5-6 with TRBJ2-3; tentative D call: TRBD1 (6 bases). The CDR3 is made up of 15 amino acids. Looked up from germline, CDR1 is SGHDT and CDR2 is YYEEEE. V was trimmed by 6 bases and J by 4 bases, leaving 18 bases between them. The CDR3 protein is CASNFWGQAPDTQYF. The CDR3 bases are TGTGCCAGCAACTTCTGGGGACAAGCCCCAGATACGCAGTATTTT.

Written as DNA, the CDR3 is TGTGCCAGCAGCTTTGGGACAGATTCACCCCTCCACTTT. Protein product: CASSFGTDSPLHF. This chain joins TRBV7-8 and TRBJ1-6; 7 bases map to TRBD1. Per the germline V gene, CDR1 is SGHVS and CDR2 is FQNEAQ. Trimming at V came to 3 bases and at J to 8 bases, leaving 1 base not matched to a gene. The CDR3 is made up of 13 amino acids.

This clone was counted a single time. This chain joins TRBV18 and TRBJ2-3; D might be TRBD1 (6 bases). This CDR3 contains 18 residues. Germline-derived CDR1 and CDR2 are KGHSH and LQKENI. Trimming took off 3 bases at V and 4 bases at J, with 23 bases between the two ends. CDR3 region: CASSPKAGDRFFPDTQYF. CDR3 coding DNA: TGTGCCAGCTCACCGAAGGCAGGGGATAGATTTTTCCCAGATACGCAGTATTTT.

V is TRBV11-2 and J is TRBJ2-7; 7 bases match TRBD1. The V gene's germline CDR1 is SGHAT and CDR2 FQNNGV. Unmatched junction bases numbered 8, after V lost 6 bases and J lost 0 bases. This CDR3 has 15 residues. The CDR3 loop is CASSAVTGNSYEQYF. The CDR3 nucleotides read TGTGCCAGCAGTGCAGTGACAGGGAACTCCTACGAGCAGTACTTC.